This is a list of T cell receptor beta chains from one sample in a study of T-cell memory formation after mild COVID-19. TCRdb reanalysed the 5' RACE reads using MiXCR and keeps one entry per CDR3 protein. The sample lists almost 550,000 distinct CDR3 sequences, approximately 20% seen once, with roughly an eighth in the top ten. Sample: PBMCs or a T cell subset sorted from them (not recorded which). Every receptor here comes from an adult woman who had mild COVID-19 (a few samples of this study predate the infection). Cell type and time point are not known. Each CDR3 is given with its conserved first and last residue. Where a row states a size, it is once, few, many or the class of an expanded clone; other rows omit it.

NA	TRBV7-2	CASSLAQTGEETQYF
NA	TRBV6-5	CASSYSLHRSSGANVLTF
many	TRBV18	CASSPGTAETQYF
NA	TRBV24-1	CAPGSQSNGNQPQHF
NA	TRBV5-4	CASRQRDQGNQETQYF
many	TRBV29-1	CSVEGTQYF
NA	TRBV20-1	CSTQSGRGLAGQFF
NA	TRBV19	CASSIVRVTYNEQFF
NA	TRBV10-3	CAIRQGPDSGNTIYF
NA	TRBV20-1	CSARGRPSSYEQYF
few	TRBV5-4	CASSLPIGRGNTEAFF
NA	TRBV6-2/TRBV6-3	CASSGSGPQGAQHF
NA	TRBV15	CATSRDVVHNEQFF
few	TRBV6-1	CASSRTAGAIARELFF
few	TRBV7-8	CASSLISETQYF
few	TRBV12-3/TRBV12-4	CASTPDEKLFF
NA	TRBV6-5	CASSLDEATVYEQYF
NA	TRBV13	CASSPTVGELFF
few	TRBV7-8	CASSLARSDRDYEQYF
NA	TRBV3-1	CASSQTGGGETQYF
many	TRBV4-1	CASSQEATGNTEAFF